This TCR beta chain was sequenced in a study of neurological immune-mediated disorders. Using its own MiXCR run on the 5' RACE reads, TCRdb lists one record per CDR3 protein. The sample lists about 66,000 distinct CDR3 sequences; less than 5.5% were seen once. This clonotype came up many times. Libraries used 2 million unsorted PBMCs kept frozen in RNAlater. The CDR3 is made up of 15 amino acids. Deletions cut 1 base from V and 4 bases from J, with 12 bases between. CDR1 is SGHVS, CDR2 FNYEAQ, per germline. This chain connects TRBV7-6 to TRBJ2-3; either TRBD1 or TRBD2 may fit D (6 bases each). The sequenced sample was PBMCs. This TCR derives from a man aged 25 to 40 with multiple sclerosis. Here the CDR3 DNA reads TGTGCCAGCAGCTTAGGAGGGGGGATCTCAGATACGCAGTATTTT. It is translated as CASSLGGGISDTQYF.